This paragraph reports one TCR beta chain. The antigen is unknown. This specimen comes from a study of T cell responses to AZD1222 COVID-19 vaccine. Trimming shortened V by 6 bases and J by 7 bases, and 13 bases separated the two germline ends. CDR3 size: 13 residues. Germline-derived CDR1 and CDR2 are LGHDT and YNNKEL (reference sequence). General study points: Across spike, vaccine-associated CD4 TCRs were found, dominant at 160-218 and 743-854. Unmutated regions of variants are reportedly targeted by nearly half of spike-specific TCRs.

Measured with immunoSEQ multiplex PCR; TCRdb has only the in-frame clones, and not every one. The table records about 110,000 clones, over 90% of them present only once. The TCR was taken from an adult who received the AZD1222 COVID-19 vaccine. The rearrangement joins TRBV3-1 (or the pseudogene TRBV3-2) to TRBJ1-5; a weak D match, TRBD1 (5 bases). The input for sequencing was peripheral blood, taken 28 days after the second AZD1222 dose. The CDR3 reads CASSLQVDQPQHF. In nucleotides, the CDR3 is TGTGCCAGCAGTCTACAGGTCGACCAGCCCCAGCATTTT.